This T cell receptor (beta chain) is drawn from a study of blood T cell repertoires in COVID-19. The wider study: T cells, B-cell-depleted T cells, or PBMCs supplied cDNA or gDNA.

In the original processing: How many nucleated cells were present was estimated from reference gene primer amplification. Measured with immunoSEQ multiplex PCR; TCRdb has only the in-frame clones, and not every one. V and J calls and clone size are given by that table; D and trimming were obtained from the DNA. The sample shows roughly 60,000 clones, 70% to 90% of them seen only once. Trimming left V 0 bases short and J 6 bases short, with 6 bases between. The CDR3 length is 13 residues. Germline V CDR1 and CDR2: MNHEY, SVGEGT. The receptor comes from a human donor in a cohort sampled during active COVID-19. Sequenced input: peripheral blood. The chain is built from TRBV6-2 or TRBV6-3 and TRBJ2-1, with D uncertain. The CDR3, as DNA: TGTGCCAGCAGTTACTCTTCAGGCAATGAGCAGTTCTTC. Amino acids: CASSYSSGNEQFF.